This is a list of T cell receptor beta chains from one sample in a study of blood T cell repertoires in COVID-19. TCRdb's copy holds only in-frame clones and misses some; the assay was immunoSEQ multiplex PCR. The table includes roughly 50,000 clones, 70% to 90% detected once. Material: peripheral blood. These receptors originate from a woman aged 60 to 75 with active COVID-19. CDR3s include the opening cysteine and the closing phenylalanine or tryptophan. A D gene is named only where the DNA matches it firmly.

V gene: TRBV27
J gene: TRBJ1-6
D gene: TRBD1
CDR3 protein: CASSSGQNNSPLHF

V gene: TRBV14
J gene: TRBJ2-3
D gene: .
CDR3 protein: CASSQEPPRYRPPTDTQYF

V gene: TRBV29-1
J gene: TRBJ2-7
D gene: TRBD1
CDR3 protein: CSAAMGTGGYEQYF

V gene: TRBV5-4
J gene: TRBJ2-7
D gene: .
CDR3 protein: CASSLKDLMAYEQYF

V gene: TRBV5-1
J gene: TRBJ1-2
D gene: TRBD1
CDR3 protein: CASSGGDRGSYGYTF

V gene: TRBV19
J gene: TRBJ1-1
D gene: .
CDR3 protein: CASSARRVNTEAFF

V gene: TRBV12-3/TRBV12-4
J gene: TRBJ1-4
D gene: .
CDR3 protein: CASRRNEKLFF

V gene: TRBV21-1
J gene: TRBJ2-7
D gene: .
CDR3 protein: CASSSRDRHYEQYF

V gene: TRBV3-1/TRBV3-2
J gene: TRBJ1-1
D gene: .
CDR3 protein: CASSQVTAGEAFF

V gene: TRBV9
J gene: TRBJ2-1
D gene: TRBD2
CDR3 protein: CASSVAPTSGNEQFF

V gene: TRBV9
J gene: TRBJ1-1
D gene: .
CDR3 protein: CASSPHWGKNTEAFF

V gene: TRBV19
J gene: TRBJ1-2
D gene: TRBD1
CDR3 protein: CASKWGQGSYGYTF

V gene: TRBV11-3
J gene: TRBJ2-7
D gene: .
CDR3 protein: CASSARGAGEQYF

V gene: TRBV5-1
J gene: TRBJ1-2
D gene: TRBD1
CDR3 protein: CASSLGQGSGYTF

V gene: TRBV7-7
J gene: TRBJ2-5
D gene: .
CDR3 protein: CASSLVAASQETQYF

V gene: TRBV24-1
J gene: TRBJ2-7
D gene: TRBD1
CDR3 protein: CATSDRDREYEQYF

V gene: TRBV5-4
J gene: TRBJ2-1
D gene: .
CDR3 protein: CASSLSRGASYNEQFF

V gene: TRBV3-1/TRBV3-2
J gene: TRBJ2-5
D gene: .
CDR3 protein: CASSQSNEETQYF

V gene: TRBV5-1
J gene: TRBJ2-1
D gene: .
CDR3 protein: CASSSLSGSYNEQFF

V gene: TRBV7-9
J gene: TRBJ2-5
D gene: TRBD2
CDR3 protein: CASSLASGGQGETQYF

V gene: TRBV15
J gene: TRBJ1-1
D gene: .
CDR3 protein: CATSRLQRNTEAFF

V gene: TRBV29-1
J gene: TRBJ1-1
D gene: .
CDR3 protein: CSVESGGTGGTEAFF

V gene: TRBV5-1
J gene: TRBJ2-2
D gene: .
CDR3 protein: CASSLVAGRTGELFF

V gene: TRBV3-1/TRBV3-2
J gene: TRBJ2-3
D gene: .
CDR3 protein: CASSQDAGDTQYF

V gene: TRBV3-1/TRBV3-2
J gene: TRBJ1-1
D gene: TRBD1
CDR3 protein: CASSHSGQGNTEAFF

V gene: TRBV2
J gene: TRBJ2-7
D gene: .
CDR3 protein: CASSPRTVAYEQYF

V gene: TRBV6-5
J gene: TRBJ2-2
D gene: TRBD1
CDR3 protein: CASSPGQGGLFF

V gene: TRBV4-1
J gene: TRBJ2-2
D gene: .
CDR3 protein: CASSKESRAGMGELFF

V gene: TRBV27
J gene: TRBJ1-1
D gene: .
CDR3 protein: CASSLISQGTEAFF

V gene: TRBV12-5
J gene: TRBJ1-1
D gene: .
CDR3 protein: CASGLNPGAGVYTEAFF

V gene: TRBV27
J gene: TRBJ2-2
D gene: .
CDR3 protein: CASPRMGADGELFF

V gene: TRBV11-2
J gene: TRBJ2-5
D gene: .
CDR3 protein: CASSLDGGSRVGTQYF

V gene: TRBV6-4
J gene: TRBJ2-3
D gene: TRBD2
CDR3 protein: CASTREAGGTDTQYF

V gene: TRBV10-3
J gene: TRBJ1-1
D gene: .
CDR3 protein: CAISESNSLNTEAFF

V gene: TRBV13
J gene: TRBJ2-5
D gene: .
CDR3 protein: CASSQWTNQETQYF

V gene: TRBV4-1
J gene: TRBJ1-2
D gene: .
CDR3 protein: CASSQEGTGGARGYGYTF

V gene: TRBV7-3
J gene: TRBJ2-1
D gene: .
CDR3 protein: CASSTPGNEQFF

V gene: TRBV5-1
J gene: TRBJ2-1
D gene: TRBD2
CDR3 protein: CASSLGGGASPYNEQFF

V gene: TRBV18
J gene: TRBJ1-5
D gene: .
CDR3 protein: CASSPQGDQPQHF

V gene: TRBV19
J gene: TRBJ1-2
D gene: TRBD1
CDR3 protein: CASSDRDRAYGYTF

V gene: TRBV5-1
J gene: TRBJ1-6
D gene: .
CDR3 protein: CASSPEGGVRSPLHF

V gene: TRBV19
J gene: TRBJ1-6
D gene: TRBD1
CDR3 protein: CASSTGGRSPLHF

V gene: TRBV5-6
J gene: TRBJ1-5
D gene: .
CDR3 protein: CASSSDRSGQPQHF

V gene: TRBV7-2
J gene: TRBJ2-2
D gene: .
CDR3 protein: CASSSGLTGELFF

V gene: TRBV18
J gene: TRBJ1-6
D gene: TRBD1
CDR3 protein: CASSPPLGTGASPLHF

V gene: TRBV6-5
J gene: TRBJ2-7
D gene: .
CDR3 protein: CASSYSANPYEQYF